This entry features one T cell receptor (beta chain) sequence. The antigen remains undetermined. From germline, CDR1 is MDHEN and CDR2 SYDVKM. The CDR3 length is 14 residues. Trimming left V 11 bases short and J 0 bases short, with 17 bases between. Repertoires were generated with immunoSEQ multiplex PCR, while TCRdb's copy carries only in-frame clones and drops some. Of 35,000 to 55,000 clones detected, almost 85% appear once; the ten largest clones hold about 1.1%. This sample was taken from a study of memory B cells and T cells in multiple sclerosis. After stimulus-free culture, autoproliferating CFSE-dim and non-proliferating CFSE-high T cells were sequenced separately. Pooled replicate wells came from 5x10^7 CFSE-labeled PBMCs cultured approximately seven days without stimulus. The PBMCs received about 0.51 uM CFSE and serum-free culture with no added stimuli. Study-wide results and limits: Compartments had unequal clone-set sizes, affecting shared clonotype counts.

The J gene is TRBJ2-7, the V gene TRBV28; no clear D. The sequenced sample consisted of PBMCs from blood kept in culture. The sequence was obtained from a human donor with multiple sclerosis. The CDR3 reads CAGLPAAYSYEQYF. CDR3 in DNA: TGTGCCGGTTTGCCTGCGGCCTACTCCTACGAGCAGTACTTC. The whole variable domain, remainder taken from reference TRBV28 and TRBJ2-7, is DVKVTQSSRYLVKRTGEKVFLECVQDMDHENMFWYRQDPGLGLRLIYFSYDVKMKEKGDIPEGYSVSREKKERFSLILESASTNQTSMYLCAGLPAAYSYEQYFGPGTRLTVT.